This record concerns one T cell receptor (beta chain) sequence. V was cut by 5 bases and J by 0 bases, with 8 bases left in between. This CDR3 spans 14 amino acids. Germline-derived CDR1 and CDR2 are MNHEY and SMNVEV (reference sequence). The sample belongs to a study of T cell changes during pregnancy in multiple sclerosis. Assay used: immunoSEQ multiplex PCR; TCRdb lists only in-frame clones, some missing. The sample comprises over 75,000 clones, about 92% of which are singletons, and over 2% rests with the top ten. The sequence came from a female donor with multiple sclerosis, enrolled in a pregnancy study. The V gene is TRBV27, the J gene TRBJ2-1; D possibly corresponds to TRBD2 (6 bases). The specimen was peripheral blood, collected in the first trimester of pregnancy. This chain's CDR3 is CASSEGGSYNEQFF. In DNA, the CDR3 is TGTGCCAGCAGTGAGGGAGGCTCCTACAATGAGCAGTTCTTC.